This T cell receptor (beta chain) was sequenced during a study of blood T cell repertoires in COVID-19. Looking at the study overall: Researchers got acute and convalescent COVID-19 samples from the United States, Italy and Spain. In each case, the material was cDNA or gDNA derived from T cells, B-cell-depleted T cells, or PBMCs.

Under the authors' procedure: The authors estimated nucleated cell counts from reference gene primer amplification. Sequencing was performed with immunoSEQ multiplex PCR; in TCRdb, only in-frame clones are kept and a portion is missing. That table gives V, J and clone size, and the DNA gave D and trimming. The data contain 78,000 or so clones, 86% of them singletons. Trimming took off 4 bases at V and 2 bases at J, with 9 bases between the two ends. The CDR3 totals 13 residues. Looked up from germline, CDR1 is SGHDT and CDR2 is YYEEEE. J is TRBJ1-1 and V is TRBV5-6; TRBD1 might be the D (5 bases). This TCR came from a man between 50 and 59 years old with active or convalescent COVID-19. The specimen sequenced was peripheral blood. CDR3: CASSLTVNTEAFF. The DNA of the CDR3 is TGTGCCAGCAGCCTGACAGTAAACACTGAAGCTTTCTTT.